The sequence of this TCR beta chain was determined in a study of beta chain features in type 1 diabetes. About the study: Sorted cells, some 110 million in number, were examined across all samples.

V trimming: 6 bases; J trimming: 4 bases; junction bases outside the gene matches: 3. This CDR3 comprises 14 residues. CDR1 and CDR2 from the germline V gene are MNHEY and SVGAGI. The entirety of the isolated RNA underwent reverse transcription, so expressed TCRB transcripts were sequenced. A few million reads were obtained on average from naive, central memory and regulatory T cell samples. The data were produced by immunoSEQ multiplex PCR, yet TCRdb's version contains in-frame clones alone and is incomplete. The data show about 320,000 clones, 13% to 15% seen once. The sample holds a few counts of this clone.

V and J are TRBV6-5 and TRBJ2-7; TRBD2 matches 13 bases. This receptor was obtained from a man aged 25-45 years in good health. Sequenced material: central memory CD4+ T cells from blood. The CDR3 here is CASSMTSGGYEQYF. CDR3 in DNA: TGTGCCAGCAGCATGACTAGCGGGGGGTACGAGCAGTACTTC.